These T cell receptor beta chains were read from a single sample in a study of early T cells in non-severe SARS-CoV-2 infection. TCRdb analysed the 5' RACE reads with MiXCR anew, one entry per CDR3 protein. The sample lists 45,000 or so distinct CDR3 sequences, around a quarter seen once, with 4.6% in the top ten. This sample comprised whole blood, obtained at baseline. The receptors derive from an adult who was a healthcare worker with PCR-confirmed SARS-CoV-2 infection or an uninfected control (not recorded which). CDR3s include the opening cysteine and the closing phenylalanine or tryptophan. D genes are given only for firm matches. Part of the rows lack a size; the others show once, few, many or a class for expanded clones.

clone_size cdr3_length j_call v_call d_call cdr3_nt cdr3_aa
few 14 TRBJ1-1 TRBV7-9 - TGTGCCAGCAGCTTCTACGGTCCAAACACTGAAGCTTTCTTT CASSFYGPNTEAFF
few 16 TRBJ2-1 TRBV5-4 - TGTGCCAGCAGCTCTCCCGGGACTGGAGACCACAATGAGCAGTTCTTC CASSSPGTGDHNEQFF
- 16 TRBJ2-7 TRBV20-1 - TGCAGTGCCAGGGCGGAGGGCACCCTACGACCCTACGAGCAGTACTTC CSARAEGTLRPYEQYF
few 15 TRBJ2-7 TRBV3-1 TRBD1 TGTGCCAGCAGCCGCGACAGGGTATACTCCTACGAGCAGTACTTC CASSRDRVYSYEQYF
many 14 TRBJ2-3 TRBV2 - TGTGCCAGCGAGGGAACAGGGAGCACAGATACGCAGTATTTT CASEGTGSTDTQYF
few 15 TRBJ2-3 TRBV5-5 TRBD1 TGTGCCAGCAGCATTACAGGGGGAACGGTGGATACGCAGTATTTT CASSITGGTVDTQYF
few 19 TRBJ1-2 TRBV5-5 TRBD1 TGTGCCAGCAGCTTTAATGGCAGGGGGCCCGAAAAAGCTAACTATGGCTACACCTTC CASSFNGRGPEKANYGYTF
many 16 TRBJ2-5 TRBV9 TRBD1 TGTGCCAGCAGCGTAGGGGGACAGGGGGTCCGGGAGACCCAGTACTTC CASSVGGQGVRETQYF
- 15 TRBJ2-7 TRBV27 - TGTGCCAGCAGTTTACGTTGGGGGGGCCCCTACGAGCAGTACTTC CASSLRWGGPYEQYF
few 14 TRBJ2-4 TRBV7-2 - TGTGCCAGCAGCCCCGGGGTAGCCAAAAACATTCAGTACTTC CASSPGVAKNIQYF
- 16 TRBJ2-3 TRBV10-1 TRBD2 TGCGCCAGCAGTGAGTCGACTAGCGGATACACAGATACGCAGTATTTT CASSESTSGYTDTQYF
few 13 TRBJ2-7 TRBV10-2 TRBD1 TGCGCCACCAGTCCCGGGACAGACTACGAGCAGTACTTC CATSPGTDYEQYF
- 13 TRBJ1-4 TRBV28 - TGTGCCAGCAGTTTTGACCGAAATGAAAAACTGTTTTTT CASSFDRNEKLFF
- 14 TRBJ2-2 TRBV19 TRBD1 TGTGCCAGTGGGACAGCCGCGAACACCGGGGAGCTGTTTTTT CASGTAANTGELFF
- 13 TRBJ2-3 TRBV20-1 TRBD2 TGCAGTGCTAGATTGCTAGCGGAGAATACACAGTATTTT CSARLLAENTQYF
few 14 TRBJ2-2 TRBV7-9 - TGTGCCAGCATAAAAATCAGGGTCACCGGGGAGCTGTTTTTT CASIKIRVTGELFF
- 14 TRBJ2-1 TRBV7-9 - TGTGCCAGCAGCTCCGGACTTACCTACAATGAGCAGTTCTTC CASSSGLTYNEQFF
few 17 TRBJ1-1 TRBV9 TRBD1 TGTGCCAGCAGCGTAGCCGGACAGGGAAGCCTGAACACTGAAGCTTTCTTT CASSVAGQGSLNTEAFF
- 12 TRBJ2-7 TRBV4-2 - TGTGCCAGCAGCCAAGGGGGTGGCGAGCAGTACTTC CASSQGGGEQYF
- 12 TRBJ2-1 TRBV29-1 - TGCAGTGCCATCGAAACCTACAATGAGCAGTTCTTC CSAIETYNEQFF
many 16 TRBJ1-4 TRBV6-6 - TGTGCCAGCAGTTACTCCGAGGTCAGGAAAAATGAAAAACTGTTTTTT CASSYSEVRKNEKLFF
- 15 TRBJ2-3 TRBV7-6 TRBD2 TGTGCCAGCAGCTTAATGGCGGGGGGGCCCGATACGCAGTATTTT CASSLMAGGPDTQYF
- 14 TRBJ1-5 TRBV7-3 TRBD1 TGCTGGACAGGGCGCCGGTTGGGTAATCAGCCCCAGCATTTT CWTGRRLGNQPQHF
- 15 TRBJ2-1 TRBV21-1 - TGTGCCAGCAGCAAATTCGCGGGGGGGCTTAATGAGCAGTTCTTC CASSKFAGGLNEQFF
few 14 TRBJ1-2 TRBV6-2/TRBV6-3 - TGTGCCAGCAGTGGCCCGGACGGTGGCTATGGCTACACCTTC CASSGPDGGYGYTF
many 13 TRBJ1-1 TRBV19 - TGTGCCAGTAGTATAGATCTGAACACTGAAGCTTTCTTT CASSIDLNTEAFF
few 14 TRBJ1-1 TRBV6-5 - TGTGCCAGCAGTTACGCGGGGGGTGGCACTGAAGCTTTCTTT CASSYAGGGTEAFF
- 14 TRBJ2-7 TRBV18 - TGTGCCAGCTCACCACTCGACGGAGCCTACGAGCAGTACTTC CASSPLDGAYEQYF
few 16 TRBJ2-3 TRBV4-2 TRBD1 TGTGCCAGCAGCAAGCCGACAGGGGAAGGTACAGATACGCAGTATTTT CASSKPTGEGTDTQYF
few 12 TRBJ1-1 TRBV12-3/TRBV12-4 TRBD1 TGTGCCAGCAGGGGGACAGCCTTAATGGCTTTCTTT CASRGTALMAFF
few 12 TRBJ2-7 TRBV29-1 - TGCAGCGTTGCCAGGTCGGCCTACGAGCAGTACTTC CSVARSAYEQYF
- 14 TRBJ2-2 TRBV4-1 - TGCGCCAGCAGCCAAGACACGAGCTTCGGGGAGCTGTTTTTT CASSQDTSFGELFF
- 14 TRBJ1-6 TRBV7-2 - TGTGCCAGCAGGCCCGAGACTTATAATTCACCCCTCCACTTT CASRPETYNSPLHF
- 15 TRBJ1-1 TRBV4-3 - TGCGCCAGCAGCCAAGATGGGGTCGGGGGCCCTGAAGCTTTCTTT CASSQDGVGGPEAFF
few 14 TRBJ1-1 TRBV12-3/TRBV12-4 - TGTGCCAGCAGTCCCCCAAGGACTGGTACTGAAGCTTTCTTT CASSPPRTGTEAFF
few 13 TRBJ1-5 TRBV6-5 - TGTGCCAGCACCCAGGGTAGCAATCAGCCCCAGCATTTT CASTQGSNQPQHF
few 13 TRBJ1-5 TRBV19 - TGTGCCAGTACCGGGGGGGATTATCAGCCCCAGCATTTT CASTGGDYQPQHF
- 13 TRBJ2-7 TRBV6-5 TRBD1 TGTGCCAGCAGACGGGGACAGGACGACGAGCAGTACTTC CASRRGQDDEQYF
- 15 TRBJ2-3 TRBV20-1 TRBD2 TGCAGTGCTAGCCTAGCGGGGACTAGCACAGATACGCAGTATTTT CSASLAGTSTDTQYF
- 14 TRBJ1-1 TRBV6-5 - TGTGCCAGCAGGAGGCCCCAGGCCGAGGGGGAAGCTTTCTTT CASRRPQAEGEAFF
few 15 TRBJ2-3 TRBV2 TRBD1 TGTGCCAGCACCTCGGACAGGGGTAGGACAGATACGCAGTATTTT CASTSDRGRTDTQYF
few 14 TRBJ2-7 TRBV12-3/TRBV12-4 - TGTGCCAGCAGTTTCTCGCAGGGGTCATACGAGCAGTACTTC CASSFSQGSYEQYF